Below are 10 T cell receptor beta chains sequenced from a single sample in a study of T cell repertoires in cytomegalovirus infection. No antigen has been assigned to these receptors. TCRdb used MiXCR to reprocess the reads, holding one entry per CDR3 protein. The sample carries 200,000 or so distinct CDR3 sequences, roughly 34% recorded once. Sequencing was performed on CD8+ T cells from cultured PBMCs, taken from culture after CMV antigen stimulation. The receptors were sampled from a human donor in good health (CMV status not recorded). Some clones in this sample may be carry-over from other donors' samples.

This clonotype was observed many times. This chain connects TRBV7-8 to TRBJ2-7, with a possible D match to TRBD2 (6 bases). Per the germline V gene, CDR1 is SGHVS and CDR2 is FQNEAQ. The CDR3 runs 14 residues. Trimming took 4 bases from V and 1 from J, leaving 11 bases between them. The CDR3 sequence is CASSSRLVSYEQYF. CDR3 bases: TGTGCCAGCAGCTCCAGACTAGTTTCCTACGAGCAGTACTTC.

The chain carries TRBV12-5 and TRBJ2-1, with TRBD1 identical over 7 bases. The CDR3 has 15 residues. The germline CDR1 and CDR2 sequences are LGHNT and FRNRAP. V was clipped by 5 bases and J by 5 bases; unmatched bases: 9. The CDR3 loop is CASGPPGQMHNEQFF. The CDR3 DNA reads as TGTGCTAGTGGTCCCCCGGGACAGATGCACAATGAGCAGTTCTTC.

There are a few counts of this clonotype. The chain employs TRBV5-1 and TRBJ2-2, with D perhaps matching TRBD1 or TRBD2 (5 bases each). This CDR3 has 13 residues. V was pared by 4 bases and J by 7 bases, with 11 bases between. From germline, CDR1 is SGHRS and CDR2 YFSETQ. CDR3 DNA sequence: TGCGCCAGCAGCGACCGGGACCTCGGGGAGCTGTTTTTT. It is translated as CASSDRDLGELFF.

This clonotype was seen a handful of times. The rearrangement links TRBV10-3 to TRBJ1-2, with a weak D call TRBD1 (5 bases). Looked up from germline, CDR1 is ENHRY and CDR2 is SYGVKD. The CDR3 extends over 15 amino acids. Deletions cut 0 bases from V and 0 bases from J, with 8 bases between. CDR3 amino acids: CAISESGRANYGYTF. The CDR3 region has the DNA TGTGCCATCAGTGAGTCCGGCAGGGCTAACTATGGCTACACCTTC.

This chain joins TRBV30 and TRBJ2-2; D is unresolved. CDR3 length: 14 residues. Trimming shortened V by 5 bases and J by 0 bases, and 10 bases separated the two germline ends. Germline CDR1 and CDR2: GTSNPN and SVGIG (reference sequence). This CDR3 is CAWQVGSNTGELFF. The CDR3 coding sequence is TGTGCCTGGCAAGTCGGGTCGAACACCGGGGAGCTGTTTTTT.

The chain carries TRBV6-5 and TRBJ2-3, with D unresolved. This CDR3 spans 16 amino acids. With 0 bases removed from V and 2 bases from J, the gap between germline ends came to 12 bases. Looked up from germline, CDR1 is MNHEY and CDR2 is SVGAGI. In DNA, the CDR3 is TGTGCCAGCAGTTACTCGAATCTACCCGCCACAGATACGCAGTATTTT. Protein: CASSYSNLPATDTQYF.

This chain connects TRBV7-9 to TRBJ2-4, with D tentatively TRBD1 (6 bases). CDR1 is SEHNR and CDR2 is FQNEAQ in the germline V gene (reference sequence). The CDR3 covers 16 residues. Trimming removed 5 bases from V and 0 bases from J, with 14 bases in between. CDR3 nucleotides: TGTGCCAGCAGCACCCTGGACAGATTAGCCAAAAACATTCAGTACTTC. Its translation is CASSTLDRLAKNIQYF. Together with reference TRBV7-9 and TRBJ2-4, the CDR3 gives the full variable domain: DTGVSQNPRHKITKRGQNVTFRCDPISEHNRLYWYRQTLGQGPEFLTYFQNEAQLEKSRLLSDRFSAERPKGSFSTLEIQRTEQGDSAMYLCASSTLDRLAKNIQYFGAGTRLSVL.

The chain employs TRBV7-8 and TRBJ1-5, with TRBD1 matching over 9 bases. Germline loops: CDR1 SGHVS, CDR2 FQNEAQ. The CDR3 has 15 residues. V shed 1 base and J 4 bases; nucleotides not matched to a gene: 2. The CDR3 bases are TGTGCCAGCAGCTTAGACGGGACAGGGAATCAGCCCCAGCATTTT. Translating it yields CASSLDGTGNQPQHF. Variable domain in full (rest from reference TRBV7-8 and TRBJ1-5): GAGVSQSPRYKVAKRGQDVALRCDPISGHVSLFWYQQALGQGPEFLTYFQNEAQLDKSGLPSDRFFAERPEGSVSTLKIQRTQQEDSAVYLCASSLDGTGNQPQHFGDGTRLSIL.

The chain combines TRBV12-3 or TRBV12-4 with TRBJ1-5, with TRBD1 as a possible D gene (5 bases). The CDR3 totals 12 residues. With 5 bases removed from V and 6 bases from J, the gap between germline ends came to 8 bases. CDR3 in DNA: TGTGCCAGCAGTGTGGACACTCAGCCCCAGCATTTT. Translation gives CASSVDTQPQHF.

This clonotype was seen only a few times. The J gene is TRBJ2-3, the V gene TRBV7-8, with D possibly matching TRBD1 (6 bases). Germline assignment: CDR1 SGHVS and CDR2 FQNEAQ. The V end lost 5 bases, the J end lost 4 bases, and 25 bases lay between the germline ends. The CDR3 has 18 residues. CDR3 coding DNA: TGTGCCAGCAGCGAGGAAACAGGGAACAGAGGTCGGGCAGATACGCAGTATTTT. It specifies CASSEETGNRGRADTQYF. The full variable domain, in which reference TRBV7-8 and TRBJ2-3 provide the parts outside the CDR3, is GAGVSQSPRYKVAKRGQDVALRCDPISGHVSLFWYQQALGQGPEFLTYFQNEAQLDKSGLPSDRFFAERPEGSVSTLKIQRTQQEDSAVYLCASSEETGNRGRADTQYFGPGTRLTVL.